This T cell receptor beta chain is drawn from a study of blood T cells in healthy people across ages. The V end lost 5 bases, the J end lost 8 bases, and 19 bases lay between the germline ends. The CDR3 contains 14 residues. Germline assignment: CDR1 DFQATT and CDR2 SNEGSKA (reference sequence). A second PCR of roughly 7 to 11 cycles used a sample-barcoded 5' primer and a J-beta primer mix. Each CDR3 protein is one row after TCRdb ran MiXCR on the 5' RACE reads. The sample holds 750,000 or so distinct CDR3 sequences, just under 25% seen once. These data also featured in a second study, about T cells of mothers and their children.

The V call is TRBV20-1, the J call TRBJ2-4; no reliable D call. This clonotype originated in a boy aged 5 to 17 in good health. The sample consisted of blood. As DNA, the CDR3 is TGCAGTGCTGAAGGGCCGGGCCCTGCAGACATTCAGTACTTC. As protein: CSAEGPGPADIQYF.